Listed below are T cell receptor beta chains from one sample, sequenced in a study of vaccination and CD4 T cells after COVID-19. The antigens of these receptors remain unknown. TCRdb re-analysed the PCR reads in MiXCR, keeping a single row per CDR3 protein. Of about 18,000 distinct CDR3 sequences in the sample, roughly 55% are singletons; the top ten hold roughly 15%. Material: CD4+ T cells from blood, cultured in vitro, obtained before SARS-CoV-2 vaccination. These receptors were taken from a human donor who had recovered from COVID-19. The CDR3 runs from the conserved cysteine through the conserved F or W. A D gene is named only where the DNA matches it firmly. Part of the rows lack a size; the others show once, few, many or a class for expanded clones.

v_call: TRBV10-2
j_call: TRBJ2-7
d_call: .
clone_size: .
cdr3_aa: CASSESAAMISYEQYF
cdr3_nt: TGCGCCAGCAGTGAGTCGGCGGCTATGATCTCCTACGAGCAGTACTTC

v_call: TRBV6-1
j_call: TRBJ2-3
d_call: .
clone_size: .
cdr3_aa: CASSTLRDTQYF
cdr3_nt: TGTGCCAGCAGTACCTTAAGGGATACGCAGTATTTT

v_call: TRBV7-2
j_call: TRBJ1-3
d_call: .
clone_size: .
cdr3_aa: CASSFPVAAGNTIYF
cdr3_nt: TGTGCCAGCAGCTTCCCGGTGGCAGCAGGAAACACCATATATTTT

v_call: TRBV7-8
j_call: TRBJ2-7
d_call: .
clone_size: .
cdr3_aa: CASSLSDSSYEQYF
cdr3_nt: TGTGCCAGCAGCTTGTCGGACAGTTCCTACGAGCAGTACTTC

v_call: TRBV14
j_call: TRBJ2-1
d_call: TRBD2
clone_size: .
cdr3_aa: CASSQGVGLASNEQFF
cdr3_nt: TGTGCCAGCAGCCAAGGCGTCGGACTAGCGAGCAATGAGCAGTTCTTC

v_call: TRBV5-8
j_call: TRBJ2-5
d_call: .
clone_size: .
cdr3_aa: CASGTREVEETQYF
cdr3_nt: TGTGCCAGCGGGACAAGGGAGGTTGAGGAGACCCAGTACTTC

v_call: TRBV11-3
j_call: TRBJ1-1
d_call: .
clone_size: .
cdr3_aa: CASSPRQETGLTEAFF
cdr3_nt: TGTGCCAGCAGCCCACGACAGGAAACCGGCCTAACTGAAGCTTTCTTT

v_call: TRBV19
j_call: TRBJ1-5
d_call: .
clone_size: few
cdr3_aa: CASSRGPYSNQPQHF
cdr3_nt: TGTGCCAGTAGTAGGGGTCCTTATAGCAATCAGCCCCAGCATTTT

v_call: TRBV7-9
j_call: TRBJ1-1
d_call: TRBD1
clone_size: .
cdr3_aa: CASSKGQGNTEAFF
cdr3_nt: TGTGCCAGCAGCAAGGGACAGGGGAACACTGAAGCTTTCTTT

v_call: TRBV4-2
j_call: TRBJ2-7
d_call: TRBD1
clone_size: once
cdr3_aa: CASSPGTASWEEQYF
cdr3_nt: TGTGCCAGCAGCCCGGGGACAGCCTCCTGGGAGGAGCAGTACTTC

v_call: TRBV5-1
j_call: TRBJ2-1
d_call: .
clone_size: .
cdr3_aa: CASSLGYEQFF
cdr3_nt: TGCGCCAGCAGCTTGGGTTATGAGCAGTTCTTC

v_call: TRBV25-1
j_call: TRBJ2-5
d_call: TRBD1
clone_size: few
cdr3_aa: CASSETGGLETQYF
cdr3_nt: TGTGCCAGCAGTGAGACAGGGGGGTTGGAGACCCAGTACTTC

v_call: TRBV7-8
j_call: TRBJ1-5
d_call: .
clone_size: .
cdr3_aa: CASSYSSAPGQPQHF
cdr3_nt: TGTGCCAGCAGCTACTCGTCGGCCCCGGGGCAGCCCCAGCATTTT

v_call: TRBV27
j_call: TRBJ1-1
d_call: .
clone_size: few
cdr3_aa: CASSIDRAARGKAFF
cdr3_nt: TGTGCCAGCAGTATAGACCGGGCCGCCCGAGGTAAGGCTTTCTTT

v_call: TRBV7-8
j_call: TRBJ1-5
d_call: .
clone_size: .
cdr3_aa: CASSLRENSNQPQHF
cdr3_nt: TGTGCCAGCAGCCTTAGAGAGAATAGCAATCAGCCCCAGCATTTT

v_call: TRBV6-1
j_call: TRBJ1-2
d_call: TRBD1
clone_size: .
cdr3_aa: CASSEAGGVYGYTF
cdr3_nt: TGTGCCAGCAGTGAGGCAGGGGGCGTTTATGGCTACACCTTC

v_call: TRBV27
j_call: TRBJ2-7
d_call: TRBD2
clone_size: .
cdr3_aa: CASSLSWTSDPGEQYF
cdr3_nt: TGTGCCAGCAGTTTATCTTGGACTAGCGACCCCGGTGAGCAGTACTTC

v_call: TRBV20-1
j_call: TRBJ2-5
d_call: .
clone_size: .
cdr3_aa: CSARPGKETQYF
cdr3_nt: TGCAGTGCTAGACCCGGGAAAGAGACCCAGTACTTC

v_call: TRBV4-3
j_call: TRBJ1-1
d_call: TRBD1
clone_size: .
cdr3_aa: CASSHGTANTEAFF
cdr3_nt: TGCGCCAGCAGCCATGGGACAGCGAACACTGAAGCTTTCTTT

v_call: TRBV7-8
j_call: TRBJ2-3
d_call: TRBD1
clone_size: .
cdr3_aa: CASSRTGGGFTDTQYF
cdr3_nt: TGTGCCAGCAGCCGAACAGGGGGCGGGTTCACAGATACGCAGTATTTT

v_call: TRBV10-3
j_call: TRBJ1-1
d_call: .
clone_size: .
cdr3_aa: CAISEYFGGTEAFF
cdr3_nt: TGTGCCATCAGTGAGTATTTCGGAGGCACTGAAGCTTTCTTT

v_call: TRBV7-8
j_call: TRBJ2-7
d_call: TRBD2
clone_size: few
cdr3_aa: CASSLGTSGGFHSYEQYF
cdr3_nt: TGTGCCAGCAGCTTGGGGACTAGCGGGGGCTTTCACTCCTACGAGCAGTACTTC

v_call: TRBV20-1
j_call: TRBJ2-3
d_call: TRBD2
clone_size: few
cdr3_aa: CSARLAGGPDTQYF
cdr3_nt: TGCAGTGCTAGACTAGCGGGGGGGCCGGATACGCAGTATTTT

v_call: TRBV6-1
j_call: TRBJ2-5
d_call: TRBD1
clone_size: .
cdr3_aa: CASSGGTGRETQYF
cdr3_nt: TGTGCCAGCAGTGGGGGGACAGGGAGAGAGACCCAGTACTTC

v_call: TRBV7-2
j_call: TRBJ2-3
d_call: TRBD1
clone_size: .
cdr3_aa: CASSLVRTGADTQYF
cdr3_nt: TGTGCCAGCAGCTTAGTAAGGACAGGGGCAGATACGCAGTATTTT

v_call: TRBV7-2
j_call: TRBJ2-1
d_call: .
clone_size: few
cdr3_aa: CASSLDAGSGYNEQFF
cdr3_nt: TGTGCCAGCAGCTTAGACGCGGGGTCCGGCTACAATGAGCAGTTCTTC

v_call: TRBV6-5
j_call: TRBJ1-5
d_call: .
clone_size: .
cdr3_aa: CASSYDPSNQPQHF
cdr3_nt: TGTGCCAGCAGTTACGACCCCAGCAATCAGCCCCAGCATTTT

v_call: TRBV7-9
j_call: TRBJ1-1
d_call: TRBD1
clone_size: .
cdr3_aa: CASSHRDSFENTEAFF
cdr3_nt: TGTGCCAGCAGCCATCGGGACAGCTTCGAGAACACTGAAGCTTTCTTT

v_call: TRBV11-3
j_call: TRBJ2-7
d_call: .
clone_size: few
cdr3_aa: CASSLRREQYF
cdr3_nt: TGTGCCAGCAGCTTGAGGCGGGAGCAGTACTTC

v_call: TRBV19
j_call: TRBJ2-3
d_call: TRBD2
clone_size: .
cdr3_aa: CASTPGLAGGPVDTQYF
cdr3_nt: TGTGCCAGCACCCCAGGACTAGCGGGAGGGCCAGTAGATACGCAGTATTTT

v_call: TRBV6-2/TRBV6-3
j_call: TRBJ1-2
d_call: .
clone_size: .
cdr3_aa: CASSYRPAKGFNYGYTF
cdr3_nt: TGTGCCAGCAGTTATAGGCCTGCGAAGGGATTTAACTATGGCTACACCTTC

v_call: TRBV19
j_call: TRBJ1-2
d_call: .
clone_size: .
cdr3_aa: CASSYGRIYGYTF
cdr3_nt: TGTGCCAGTAGTTACGGACGGATCTATGGCTACACCTTC

v_call: TRBV29-1
j_call: TRBJ1-2
d_call: .
clone_size: few
cdr3_aa: CSVVNSRQLGYTF
cdr3_nt: TGCAGCGTTGTGAACAGTAGACAGCTTGGCTACACCTTC

v_call: TRBV19
j_call: TRBJ1-1
d_call: TRBD1
clone_size: .
cdr3_aa: CASSPTRTGESEAFF
cdr3_nt: TGTGCCAGTAGTCCTACCCGGACAGGTGAGTCTGAAGCTTTCTTT

v_call: TRBV27
j_call: TRBJ2-1
d_call: .
clone_size: few
cdr3_aa: CASSLTSASYNEQFF
cdr3_nt: TGTGCCAGCAGTTTAACCAGCGCCTCCTACAATGAGCAGTTCTTC

v_call: TRBV7-9
j_call: TRBJ1-2
d_call: .
clone_size: .
cdr3_aa: CASSFIETTTF
cdr3_nt: TGTGCCAGCAGCTTTATTGAGACTACCACCTTC

v_call: TRBV20-1
j_call: TRBJ1-5
d_call: TRBD1
clone_size: .
cdr3_aa: CSARLHQGVYQPQHF
cdr3_nt: TGCAGTGCTAGGTTGCATCAGGGGGTATATCAGCCCCAGCATTTT

v_call: TRBV5-1
j_call: TRBJ1-1
d_call: .
clone_size: .
cdr3_aa: CASRIGENTEAFF
cdr3_nt: TGCGCCAGCAGGATCGGGGAAAACACTGAAGCTTTCTTT

v_call: TRBV7-9
j_call: TRBJ2-5
d_call: .
clone_size: once
cdr3_aa: CASQLDQWEAQYF
cdr3_nt: TGTGCCAGCCAATTAGACCAATGGGAAGCCCAGTACTTC

v_call: TRBV15
j_call: TRBJ1-5
d_call: .
clone_size: few
cdr3_aa: CATSREGPSNQPQHF
cdr3_nt: TGTGCCACCAGCAGAGAGGGCCCGAGCAATCAGCCCCAGCATTTT

v_call: TRBV7-2
j_call: TRBJ1-2
d_call: .
clone_size: few
cdr3_aa: CASSLDKGTSYGYTF
cdr3_nt: TGTGCCAGCAGCTTAGATAAGGGAACCTCCTATGGCTACACCTTC

v_call: TRBV12-3/TRBV12-4
j_call: TRBJ1-6
d_call: .
clone_size: .
cdr3_aa: CASSFGGRSPLHF
cdr3_nt: TGTGCCAGCAGTTTTGGGGGGAGATCACCCCTCCACTTT

v_call: TRBV6-1
j_call: TRBJ1-2
d_call: .
clone_size: few
cdr3_aa: CASTGRPSYGYTF
cdr3_nt: TGTGCCAGCACCGGCCGGCCTTCCTATGGCTACACCTTC

v_call: TRBV5-4
j_call: TRBJ2-7
d_call: TRBD2
clone_size: .
cdr3_aa: CASGSGLAGAGYEQYF
cdr3_nt: TGTGCCAGCGGCTCCGGACTAGCGGGAGCGGGGTACGAGCAGTACTTC

v_call: TRBV7-3
j_call: TRBJ2-1
d_call: TRBD2
clone_size: .
cdr3_aa: CASSLSAGGNNEQFF
cdr3_nt: TGTGCCAGCAGCTTATCAGCGGGGGGCAACAATGAGCAGTTCTTC

v_call: TRBV19
j_call: TRBJ2-4
d_call: .
clone_size: .
cdr3_aa: CASSSSWGAKNIQYF
cdr3_nt: TGTGCCAGTAGTTCCTCCTGGGGAGCCAAAAACATTCAGTACTTC

v_call: TRBV7-2
j_call: TRBJ1-5
d_call: .
clone_size: .
cdr3_aa: CASSGRGGGQPQHF
cdr3_nt: TGTGCCAGCAGTGGTCGGGGGGGAGGTCAGCCCCAGCATTTT

v_call: TRBV28
j_call: TRBJ1-1
d_call: .
clone_size: .
cdr3_aa: CASSLQGDRYTEAFF
cdr3_nt: TGTGCCAGCAGTTTGCAGGGTGATAGGTACACTGAAGCTTTCTTT

v_call: TRBV27
j_call: TRBJ1-2
d_call: .
clone_size: .
cdr3_aa: CASSRSIGGRYNYGYTF
cdr3_nt: TGTGCCAGCAGTCGATCGATAGGGGGGAGGTACAACTATGGCTACACCTTC

v_call: TRBV20-1
j_call: TRBJ2-7
d_call: .
clone_size: .
cdr3_aa: CSARALRDKGSYEQYF
cdr3_nt: TGCAGTGCTAGAGCTCTCCGGGACAAGGGCTCCTACGAGCAGTACTTC

v_call: TRBV6-4
j_call: TRBJ1-5
d_call: .
clone_size: .
cdr3_aa: CASSDSRQVSNQPQHF
cdr3_nt: TGTGCCAGCAGTGACTCCCGACAGGTTAGCAATCAGCCCCAGCATTTT

v_call: TRBV15
j_call: TRBJ2-7
d_call: .
clone_size: .
cdr3_aa: CATSRGGTYEQYF
cdr3_nt: TGTGCCACCAGCAGAGGGGGGACCTACGAGCAGTACTTC

v_call: TRBV11-3
j_call: TRBJ2-3
d_call: .
clone_size: .
cdr3_aa: CASSYTEAMAQYF
cdr3_nt: TGTGCCAGCAGCTATACCGAGGCAATGGCGCAGTATTTT

v_call: TRBV28
j_call: TRBJ1-1
d_call: .
clone_size: .
cdr3_aa: CASSLSRGMNTEAFF
cdr3_nt: TGTGCCAGCAGTTTATCCCGGGGGATGAACACTGAAGCTTTCTTT

v_call: TRBV20-1
j_call: TRBJ1-2
d_call: .
clone_size: .
cdr3_aa: CSASLPQRTNYGYTF
cdr3_nt: TGCAGTGCTAGTCTCCCCCAGCGGACCAACTATGGCTACACCTTC

v_call: TRBV7-2
j_call: TRBJ2-5
d_call: TRBD1
clone_size: .
cdr3_aa: CASSFDRGGGETQYF
cdr3_nt: TGTGCCAGCAGCTTCGACAGGGGAGGAGGAGAGACCCAGTACTTC

v_call: TRBV11-3
j_call: TRBJ2-3
d_call: TRBD2
clone_size: once
cdr3_aa: CASSLRRGGSDTQYF
cdr3_nt: TGTGCCAGCAGCTTACGGCGGGGGGGCTCGGATACGCAGTATTTT

v_call: TRBV29-1
j_call: TRBJ2-7
d_call: TRBD2
clone_size: .
cdr3_aa: CSVVWLAGPYEQYF
cdr3_nt: TGCAGCGTTGTCTGGCTAGCGGGCCCCTACGAGCAGTACTTC

v_call: TRBV29-1
j_call: TRBJ1-1
d_call: TRBD1
clone_size: .
cdr3_aa: CSVEGTGALNTEAFF
cdr3_nt: TGCAGCGTTGAAGGGACAGGGGCGTTGAACACTGAAGCTTTCTTT